These T cell receptor beta chains were read from a single sample in a study of blood T cell repertoires in COVID-19. Assay used: immunoSEQ multiplex PCR; TCRdb lists only in-frame clones, some missing. This table has 110,000 or so clones, approximately 80% appearing once. Specimen: peripheral blood. These receptors were taken from a human donor in a cohort sampled during active COVID-19. Each CDR3 is given without its conserved first and last residue.

j_gene,v_gene,CDR3aa
TRBJ2-7,TRBV3-1/TRBV3-2,ASSQLRGLTYEQY
TRBJ1-2,TRBV30,AETEGYGYT
TRBJ2-7,TRBV27,ASSPAGTSGYEQY
TRBJ1-2,TRBV6-5,ASSRLGGGYT
TRBJ2-7,TRBV11-2,ASSLVGTETYEQY
TRBJ1-1,TRBV3-1/TRBV3-2,ASTPTGDTEAF
TRBJ1-2,TRBV11-2,ASSLASYGYT
TRBJ1-1,TRBV29-1,SVEASGNTEAF
TRBJ1-2,TRBV18,ASSEGQGSGYT
TRBJ2-7,TRBV14,ASSLGTGPYEQY
TRBJ1-2,TRBV5-1,ASSLAGTGGADYGYT
TRBJ1-5,TRBV10-3,AIRGTGSYVTNQPQH
TRBJ2-7,TRBV13,ASSLAGGAYEQY
TRBJ2-7,TRBV19,ASSSGVPYEQY
TRBJ1-3,TRBV4-1,ASSLLAGVGNTIY
TRBJ1-5,TRBV7-2,ASSSGEYSNQPQH
TRBJ1-1,TRBV7-8,ASSLFVGEAF
TRBJ2-1,TRBV7-8,ASSLVGLGGNEQF
TRBJ2-5,TRBV3-1/TRBV3-2,ASSQDGGTGKGTQY
TRBJ2-1,TRBV5-4,ASSFGLLNEQF
TRBJ2-5,TRBV7-9,ASSLVGGAIETQY
TRBJ1-2,TRBV19,ASSGTGEVYGYT
TRBJ2-1,TRBV9,ASSVGSGRAGGQF
TRBJ1-2,TRBV5-4,ASSPLVGQGEGYT
TRBJ2-3,TRBV27,ASSSGLAGASDTQY
TRBJ1-6,TRBV5-6,ASSLALTGASRYSPLH
TRBJ2-3,TRBV19,ASSIQTDTQY
TRBJ1-1,TRBV18,ASSPRDTWVTEAF
TRBJ2-7,TRBV19,ASSIRQGAYEQY
TRBJ2-7,TRBV10-1,ASSVAAGGPYEQY
TRBJ1-2,TRBV6-5,ASSPWAGGYT
TRBJ2-7,TRBV12-3/TRBV12-4,ASSWTGYEQY
TRBJ2-2,TRBV6-5,AGSSGRDTGELF